The 31 T cell receptor beta chains in this list originate from one sample, sequenced in a study of blood T cell repertoires in COVID-19. Method: immunoSEQ multiplex PCR; TCRdb's copy keeps in-frame clones and lacks some. This repertoire shows about 150,000 clones, 75% to 90% found once; its top ten account for about 6%. Source material: peripheral blood. The receptors were sampled from an elderly man with acute or convalescent COVID-19.

This chain connects TRBV24-1 to TRBJ1-1, with a tentative D call TRBD1 (5 bases). The CDR3 covers 14 residues. Trimming removed 9 bases at V and 6 bases at J, with 19 bases between. Germline V gene data show CDR1 as KGHDR and CDR2 as SFDVKD. As DNA, the CDR3 is TGTGCCACCCGAGCGAAGGGGTTGGTCTCTGAAGCTTTCTTT. This codes for CATRAKGLVSEAFF.

V is TRBV30 and J is TRBJ2-7; D is perhaps TRBD1 (8 bases). This CDR3 is 14 amino acids long. With 4 bases removed from V and 5 bases from J, the gap between germline ends came to 18 bases. Germline CDR1 is GTSNPN and CDR2 is SVGIG (reference sequence). CDR3 protein: CAWNGQGLLDEQYF. In nucleotides, the CDR3 is TGTGCCTGGAACGGACAGGGACTACTTGACGAGCAGTACTTC.

CDR3 loop: CASSETGFTTNEKLFF. In DNA form, the CDR3 reads TGTGCCAGCAGTGAGACAGGGTTCACAACTAATGAAAAACTGTTTTTT. The chain recombines TRBV6-1 with TRBJ1-4, with TRBD1 matching over 7 bases. The CDR3 runs 16 residues. CDR1 is MNHNS, CDR2 SASEGT, per germline. Losses at the gene ends were 3 bases for V and 0 bases for J; bases not matched to a gene: 4.

This chain links TRBV11-3 with TRBJ1-1; D unresolved. This CDR3 spans 13 amino acids. Deletions cut 6 bases from V and 1 base from J, with 9 bases between. Germline V gene sequence: CDR1 SGHNT, CDR2 YENEEA. CDR3: CASSVAENTEAFF. As DNA, the CDR3 is TGTGCCAGCAGTGTGGCGGAGAACACTGAAGCTTTCTTT. Based on the CDR3 plus reference TRBV11-3 and TRBJ1-1, the full variable domain is EAGVVQSPRYKIIEKKQPVAFWCNPISGHNTLYWYLQNLGQGPELLIRYENEEAVDDSQLPKDRFSAERLKGVDSTLKIQPAELGDSAVYLCASSVAENTEAFFGQGTRLTVV.

The chain couples TRBV5-1 to TRBJ2-5, with 11 bases aligning to TRBD2. CDR1 is SGHRS and CDR2 is YFSETQ in the germline V gene. The CDR3 spans 15 residues. Germline trimming cut 1 base from V and 5 bases from J; bases unmatched to any gene: 4. The chain's CDR3 is CASSLTSGSGETQYF. The CDR3 nucleotides read TGCGCCAGCAGCTTGACTAGCGGGAGCGGGGAGACCCAGTACTTC.

The chain combines TRBV18 with TRBJ1-1, with TRBD1 identical over 7 bases. The length of the CDR3 is 15 residues. V lost 3 bases to trimming and J lost 1 base; unmatched junction nucleotides: 5. CDR1 is KGHSH and CDR2 is LQKENI in the germline V gene. The DNA for the CDR3 is TGTGCCAGCTCACCGCCCGGGACAGAGAACACTGAAGCTTTCTTT. It translates to CASSPPGTENTEAFF.

V is TRBV10-3 and J is TRBJ1-2, with D possibly TRBD1 on 5 matching bases. Germline V CDR1 and CDR2: ENHRY, SYGVKD. The CDR3 totals 16 residues. The ends were cut back, 4 bases at V and 7 bases at J, with 22 bases in the middle. This chain's CDR3 is CAISGGREVAAVGYTF. DNA of the CDR3: TGTGCCATCAGTGGGGGCAGGGAGGTGGCGGCTGTTGGCTACACCTTC.

The table lists this clone with a few counts. The rearrangement uses TRBV9 and TRBJ2-2; weak D call: TRBD1 (5 bases). The germline CDR1 and CDR2 sequences are SGDLS and YYNGEE. The CDR3 is made up of 16 amino acids. Trimming cost V 1 base and J 1 base, with 11 bases left between them. The CDR3 DNA follows: TGTGCCAGCAGCGTATGGGCAGGGAAGAACACCGGGGAGCTGTTTTTT. It yields the protein CASSVWAGKNTGELFF. The full variable domain, in which reference TRBV9 and TRBJ2-2 provide the parts outside the CDR3, is DSGVTQTPKHLITATGQRVTLRCSPRSGDLSVYWYQQSLDQGLQFLIQYYNGEERAKGNILERFSAQQFPDLHSELNLSSLELGDSALYFCASSVWAGKNTGELFFGEGSRLTVL.

The chain has TRBV25-1 and TRBJ1-4, with D possibly matching TRBD1 (5 bases). The CDR3 runs 13 residues. Germline CDR1 MGHDK, CDR2 SYGVNS. V was shortened by 6 bases and J by 8 bases, with 13 bases between the two germline ends. The CDR3 here is CASRAGGEEKLFF. As DNA, the CDR3 is TGTGCCAGCAGGGCGGGAGGGGAAGAAAAACTGTTTTTT.

This clone has just one count. The chain combines TRBV7-2 with TRBJ1-2; 9 bases agree with TRBD1. The V gene's germline CDR1 is SGHTA and CDR2 FQGNSA. There are 14 residues in the CDR3. V lost 2 bases and J lost 8; bases outside the gene matches: 6. The CDR3 DNA sequence: TGTGCCAGCAGCTTAACCGACACAGGGGGCGGCTACACCTTC. Its protein product is CASSLTDTGGGYTF. The complete variable domain, with remaining parts taken from reference TRBV7-2 and TRBJ1-2, reads GAGVSQSPSNKVTEKGKDVELRCDPISGHTALYWYRQSLGQGLEFLIYFQGNSAPDKSGLPSDRFSAERTGGSVSTLTIQRTQQEDSAVYLCASSLTDTGGGYTFGSGTRLTVV.

The rearrangement links TRBV6-1 to TRBJ2-1; TRBD2 aligns across 10 bases. With V trimmed by 4 bases and J by 0 bases, 9 bases remained unmatched. Germline V CDR1 and CDR2: MNHNS, SASEGT. This CDR3 region has 18 residues. CDR3 residues: CASSATSGTISSYNEQFF. The DNA of the CDR3 is TGTGCCAGCAGTGCAACTAGCGGGACCATAAGCTCCTACAATGAGCAGTTCTTC.

This clone was recorded once. The chain has TRBV9 and TRBJ1-6; 8 nucleotides align to TRBD1. The CDR3 has 15 residues. The V and J ends lost 2 bases and 9 bases, in that order; junction bases with no gene match: 7. Germline loops: CDR1 SGDLS, CDR2 YYNGEE. CDR3 protein: CASSVGGTGGSPLHF. The CDR3 nucleotides are TGTGCCAGCAGCGTGGGGGGGACAGGCGGTTCACCCCTCCACTTT.

The chain combines TRBV11-2 with TRBJ2-1, with 8 bases fitting TRBD1. After removal of 4 bases from V and 8 bases from J, the junction contained 7 bases not matched to a gene. The CDR3 consists of 14 residues. Germline assignment: CDR1 SGHAT and CDR2 FQNNGV. The CDR3: CASSYRRQGHEQFF. Written as DNA, the CDR3 is TGTGCCAGCAGCTACCGTAGACAGGGGCATGAGCAGTTCTTC. The full variable domain, its missing parts supplied by reference TRBV11-2 and TRBJ2-1, is EAGVAQSPRYKIIEKRQSVAFWCNPISGHATLYWYQQILGQGPKLLIQFQNNGVVDDSQLPKDRFSAERLKGVDSTLKIQPAKLEDSAVYLCASSYRRQGHEQFFGPGTRLTVL.

The V gene is TRBV28, the J gene TRBJ2-4; D gene uncertain. Germline loops: CDR1 MDHEN, CDR2 SYDVKM. This CDR3 contains 13 residues. Trimming took off 3 bases at V and 6 bases at J, with 9 bases between the two ends. In DNA form, the CDR3 reads TGTGCCAGCAGTTTTTCGGTACCAAACATTCAGTACTTC. Protein: CASSFSVPNIQYF.

The V gene is TRBV2, the J gene TRBJ1-4; D perhaps matches TRBD1 (6 bases). The CDR3 covers 13 residues. Trimming took off 9 bases at V and 2 bases at J, with 10 bases between the two ends. Germline assignment: CDR1 SNHLY and CDR2 FYNNEI. CDR3 in DNA: TGTGCCAGTAGGACAGTCACTAATGAAAAACTGTTTTTT. Encoded protein: CASRTVTNEKLFF.

The J gene is TRBJ2-1, the V gene TRBV6-5; D might be TRBD1 (5 bases). The CDR3 covers 11 residues. Trimming pared 11 bases from V and 3 bases from J, leaving 8 bases between. The germline V gene encodes CDR1 MNHEY and CDR2 SVGAGI. The chain's CDR3 is CAVGLYNEQFF. The CDR3 nucleotides are TGTGCCGTGGGGCTCTACAATGAGCAGTTCTTC.

V and J are TRBV5-1 and TRBJ2-7; 7 positions agree with TRBD2. The CDR3 totals 15 residues. Germline V gene data show CDR1 as SGHRS and CDR2 as YFSETQ. V was pared by 4 bases and J by 2 bases, with 9 bases of the junction left unmatched. CDR3 DNA: TGCGCCAGCAGCCCAGCGGGACTATTTCCCTACGAGCAGTACTTC. Protein sequence: CASSPAGLFPYEQYF.

This sequence joins TRBV5-1 and TRBJ1-5; maybe TRBD1 (6 bases). Germline values: CDR1 SGHRS, CDR2 YFSETQ. This CDR3 is built from 15 residues. Trimming removed 0 bases at V and 3 bases at J, with 10 bases between. CDR3: CASSLGQGPNQPQHF. CDR3 DNA: TGCGCCAGCAGCTTGGGTCAGGGGCCCAATCAGCCCCAGCATTTT.

The V gene is TRBV11-2, the J gene TRBJ1-1; tentative D call: TRBD1 (5 bases). CDR3 length: 16 amino acids. Germline V gene data show CDR1 as SGHAT and CDR2 as FQNNGV. Trimming took 4 bases from V and 0 from J, leaving 15 bases between them. The CDR3 nucleotides read TGTGCCAGCAGCTCCCCGGCAGGGTCGGTGAACACTGAAGCTTTCTTT. Protein sequence: CASSSPAGSVNTEAFF.

The rearrangement uses TRBV7-6 and TRBJ1-1; perhaps TRBD1 as D (5 bases). The CDR3 has 14 amino acids. Germline CDR1 SGHVS, CDR2 FNYEAQ. The V gene lost 5 bases and the J gene lost 1 base, with 11 bases spanning the gap. The CDR3 here is CASSNSQGNTEAFF. CDR3 DNA: TGTGCCAGCAGCAATTCCCAGGGGAACACTGAAGCTTTCTTT.

This chain uses TRBV4-1 with TRBJ2-7; the D is unclear. Germline V gene data show CDR1 as MGHRA and CDR2 as YSYEKL. CDR3 length: 14 residues. V shed 0 bases and J shed 6 bases, with 12 bases lying between them. The CDR3 bases are TGCGCCAGCAGCCAAGACACTCAACTCGGCGAGCAGTACTTC. Encoded protein: CASSQDTQLGEQYF.

This chain links TRBV5-1 with TRBJ2-1, with 12 bases fitting TRBD2. The trim removed 5 bases at V and 5 bases at J, leaving 8 bases unmatched. Germline V gene data show CDR1 as SGHRS and CDR2 as YFSETQ. This CDR3 has 16 amino acids. The CDR3 DNA reads as TGCGCCAGCAGTTGGACTAGCGGGATTGGGGACAATGAGCAGTTCTTC. The encoded protein is CASSWTSGIGDNEQFF.

The chain uses TRBV7-2 and TRBJ1-5; the D gene is possibly TRBD1 (5 bases). The length of the CDR3 is 15 residues. With 5 bases removed from V and 1 base from J, the gap between germline ends came to 12 bases. Germline CDR1 reads SGHTA; CDR2 reads FQGNSA. The chain's CDR3 is CASSDGRTSNQPQHF. CDR3 nucleotide sequence: TGTGCCAGCAGCGACGGGAGGACAAGCAATCAGCCCCAGCATTTT.

The rearrangement joins TRBV30 to TRBJ2-6, with a possible D match to TRBD2 (6 bases). Per the germline V gene, CDR1 is GTSNPN and CDR2 is SVGIG (reference sequence). Trimming shortened V by 5 bases and J by 4 bases, and 15 bases separated the two germline ends. The CDR3 has 15 amino acids. The CDR3 region is CAWSVRLGGANVLTF. The DNA of the CDR3 is TGTGCCTGGTCAGTCCGACTAGGGGGGGCCAACGTCCTGACTTTC.

V is TRBV11-2 and J is TRBJ2-7; no firm D call. The CDR3 is 11 residues long. Looked up from germline, CDR1 is SGHAT and CDR2 is FQNNGV. V was trimmed by 6 bases and J by 4 bases, leaving 7 bases between them. This CDR3 reads CASSQLYEQYF. For the CDR3, the DNA is TGTGCCAGCAGTCAACTTTACGAGCAGTACTTC.

This chain connects TRBV28 to TRBJ1-4; D call uncertain. Germline V CDR1 and CDR2: MDHEN, SYDVKM. Trimming stripped 4 bases from V and 8 bases from J, with 17 bases between. This CDR3 region has 15 residues. The CDR3 protein is CASSSLEASGEKLFF. The DNA for the CDR3 is TGTGCCAGCAGTTCCCTGGAGGCGTCGGGGGAAAAACTGTTTTTT.

This clone was observed once. The CDR3 reads CASSIGDRGTNTEAFF. Written as DNA, the CDR3 is TGTGCCAGTAGTATAGGCGACAGGGGAACGAACACTGAAGCTTTCTTT. This sequence joins TRBV19 and TRBJ1-1, with TRBD1 identical over 8 bases. The CDR3 loop spans 16 amino acids. Germline assignment: CDR1 LNHDA and CDR2 SQIVND (reference sequence). Unmatched junction bases numbered 5, after V lost 1 base and J lost 1 base.

A few counts support this clone. The rearrangement uses TRBV19 and TRBJ2-6; D remains unclear. The CDR3 length is 15 residues. Germline CDR1 and CDR2: LNHDA and SQIVND (reference sequence). Trimming shortened V by 6 bases and J by 1 base, and 10 bases separated the two germline ends. CDR3 region: CASSHQISGANVLTF. The CDR3 nucleotides are TGTGCCAGTAGCCACCAGATTTCTGGGGCCAACGTCCTGACTTTC.

The chain carries TRBV5-1 and TRBJ1-2; weak D call: TRBD1 (5 bases). V was shortened by 4 bases and J by 4 bases, with 14 bases between the two germline ends. This CDR3 region has 14 residues. Germline CDR1 reads SGHRS; CDR2 reads YFSETQ. Here the CDR3 DNA reads TGCGCCAGCAGCCTCGGGGGAGAGGTCTATGGCTACACCTTC. It translates to CASSLGGEVYGYTF. Full variable domain (remainder filled in from reference TRBV5-1 and TRBJ1-2): KAGVTQTPRYLIKTRGQQVTLSCSPISGHRSVSWYQQTPGQGLQFLFEYFSETQRNKGNFPGRFSGRQFSNSRSEMNVSTLELGDSALYLCASSLGGEVYGYTFGSGTRLTVV.

This sequence joins TRBV18 and TRBJ2-1; the match to TRBD1 covers 7 bases. The CDR3 spans 13 residues. The ends lost 3 bases at V and 5 bases at J; junction bases unmatched: 1. Germline V CDR1 and CDR2: KGHSH, LQKENI. CDR3 in DNA: TGTGCCAGCTCACCGGGACAGAACAATGAGCAGTTCTTC. It translates to CASSPGQNNEQFF.

This clone was counted a single time. The chain carries TRBV5-4 and TRBJ1-5; possible D gene TRBD1, 6 bases. The CDR3 is 16 residues long. Trimming pared 4 bases from V and 1 base from J, leaving 15 bases between. CDR1 SGHNT and CDR2 YYREEE come from the germline V gene (reference sequence). Here the CDR3 reads CASSVTGSGSNQPQHF. As DNA, the CDR3 is TGTGCCAGCAGCGTAACAGGGTCGGGGAGCAATCAGCCCCAGCATTTT. Full variable domain (remainder filled in from reference TRBV5-4 and TRBJ1-5): ETGVTQSPTHLIKTRGQQVTLRCSSQSGHNTVSWYQQALGQGPQFIFQYYREEENGRGNFPPRFSGLQFPNYSSELNVNALELDDSALYLCASSVTGSGSNQPQHFGDGTRLSIL.